The rows below give T cell receptor beta chains drawn from one sample of a study of T cell repertoires in cytomegalovirus infection. TCRdb independently ran MiXCR on the reads; one entry per CDR3 protein. The sample shows roughly 860,000 distinct CDR3 sequences, about 30% of them seen only once. No antigens are known for them. Sample: cultured CD8+ T cells from PBMCs, taken from culture after CMV antigen stimulation. The receptors originated from a human donor in good health (CMV status not recorded). Some clones in this sample may be carry-over from other donors' samples. The CDR3 runs from the conserved cysteine through the conserved F or W. A D gene is named only where the DNA matches it firmly. Not all rows give a size; the values are once, few, many and, for expanded clones, a class.

D,length,J,V,size,DNA,CDR3
TRBD1,14,TRBJ1-1,TRBV6-2/TRBV6-3,few,TGTGCCAGCAGTGGACAGGTGCGGAACACTGAAGCTTTCTTT,CASSGQVRNTEAFF
-,15,TRBJ2-2,TRBV5-6,-,TGTGCCAGCAGCAGCGGGCAGAGGAGGCCCGGGGAGCTGTTTTTT,CASSSGQRRPGELFF
-,13,TRBJ2-5,TRBV12-3/TRBV12-4,-,TGTGCCAGCAGGCTACAGGTCCAAGAGACCCAGTACTTC,CASRLQVQETQYF
TRBD2,17,TRBJ2-5,TRBV4-2,few,TGTGCCAGCAGCCAAGGATTGGTAGCGGGGGTCCAAGAGACCCAGTACTTC,CASSQGLVAGVQETQYF
TRBD2,18,TRBJ2-3,TRBV6-1,few,TGTGCCAGCAGTTTCGGGACTAGCGGGGGGGCGAGCACAGATACGCAGTATTTT,CASSFGTSGGASTDTQYF
-,11,TRBJ2-1,TRBV25-1,-,TGTGCCAGCACCGCCGGGACAGAGCAGTTCTTC,CASTAGTEQFF
-,15,TRBJ2-1,TRBV7-9,few,TGTGCCAGCAGCCCCCACTGGTCCAACTACAATGAGCAGTTCTTC,CASSPHWSNYNEQFF
-,15,TRBJ2-3,TRBV4-3,few,TGCGCCAGCAGCCAAGACGGGGAGCGATCAGATACGCAGTATTTT,CASSQDGERSDTQYF
TRBD2,15,TRBJ2-3,TRBV10-3,-,TGTGCCATCATGGTGACTAGCGGAGATCCAGATACGCAGTATTTT,CAIMVTSGDPDTQYF
-,12,TRBJ1-2,TRBV9,few,TGTGCCAGCAGCGCCTACAGGGATAACTACACCTTC,CASSAYRDNYTF
TRBD1,15,TRBJ1-6,TRBV27,-,TGTGCCAGCAGTCCCAGGGACAGGAGGGATTCACCCCTCCACTTT,CASSPRDRRDSPLHF
TRBD1,19,TRBJ1-6,TRBV20-1,-,TGCAGTGCTATAAGAGGGGACAGGGGGAATAGCTCCTATAATTCACCCCTCCACTTT,CSAIRGDRGNSSYNSPLHF
TRBD1,17,TRBJ2-5,TRBV15,-,TGTGCCACCAGCTTCCCAGCCGGGACAGGGGGTCAAGAGACCCAGTACTTC,CATSFPAGTGGQETQYF
TRBD1,15,TRBJ2-5,TRBV29-1,few,TGCAGCGTCCGTAAGGGACAGGTTATGGTAGAGACCCAGTACTTC,CSVRKGQVMVETQYF
-,18,TRBJ1-1,TRBV10-3,-,TGTGCCATCAGTGAATCAGCGACAGGCAACGAGGGGGACACTGAAGCTTTCTTT,CAISESATGNEGDTEAFF
-,15,TRBJ1-4,TRBV6-6,-,TGTGCCAGCAGTTACCCCGACCGCCTTGGTGAAAAACTGTTTTTT,CASSYPDRLGEKLFF
-,14,TRBJ2-7,TRBV7-2,-,TGTGCCAGCAGCTTAGAGCTCCAGGGTTACGAGCAGTACTTC,CASSLELQGYEQYF
-,15,TRBJ2-5,TRBV7-7,-,TGTGCTAGCAGCTCAGAGGGCCGGAGGAGCGAGACCCAGTACTTC,CASSSEGRRSETQYF
TRBD1,16,TRBJ2-3,TRBV7-2,many,TGTGCCAGCAGCCGCTGGACAGGGATAGACCCAGATACGCAGTATTTT,CASSRWTGIDPDTQYF
TRBD2,18,TRBJ2-1,TRBV6-5,-,TGTGCCAGCAGTTACTCGAAAACTAGCGGGGGGTTCTACAATGAGCAGTTCTTC,CASSYSKTSGGFYNEQFF
TRBD1,14,TRBJ1-5,TRBV19,-,TGTGTCAGTCATGACTACAGGGGGAATCAGCCCCAGCATTTT,CVSHDYRGNQPQHF
-,15,TRBJ2-2,TRBV12-3/TRBV12-4,many,TGTGCCAGCAGTCCCAGGGGTTACGGCACCGGGGAGCTGTTTTTT,CASSPRGYGTGELFF
-,15,TRBJ1-5,TRBV19,few,TGTGCCAGTAGTATACTAGGGGACGGGAGAAAGCCCCAGCATTTT,CASSILGDGRKPQHF
TRBD1,17,TRBJ2-1,TRBV5-1,-,TGCGCCAGCAGCCCCTGGGGACAGGGGGCCTCCTACAATGAGCAGTTCTTC,CASSPWGQGASYNEQFF
-,14,TRBJ1-5,TRBV6-2/TRBV6-3,-,TGTGCCAGCGGACCTAAAAGGGTGGATCAGCCCCAGCATTTT,CASGPKRVDQPQHF
-,14,TRBJ1-6,TRBV4-1,-,TGCGCCAGCAGCCAAGATAGCCTCGGGACACCCCTCCACTTT,CASSQDSLGTPLHF
TRBD1,17,TRBJ1-6,TRBV7-2,many,TGTGCCAGCAGCTTAGAGGGCGGGTACAGGGGGCAGTCACCCCTCCACTTT,CASSLEGGYRGQSPLHF
-,14,TRBJ1-1,TRBV2,-,TGTGCCAGCAGTGGTCGAGCCAGGAACACTGAAGCTTTCTTT,CASSGRARNTEAFF
-,14,TRBJ2-5,TRBV12-3/TRBV12-4,many,TGTGCCAGCAGCTTAGAGCCTGGACAAGAGACCCAGTACTTC,CASSLEPGQETQYF
-,16,TRBJ2-7,TRBV7-2,many,TGTGCCAGCAGCCTAATTCGAGGCCCTTGGTCCTACGAGCAGTACTTC,CASSLIRGPWSYEQYF
-,17,TRBJ1-1,TRBV5-1,few,TGCGCCAGCAGCTTGGCCGTCACAGGTAACATGAACACTGAAGCTTTCTTT,CASSLAVTGNMNTEAFF
TRBD1,15,TRBJ1-2,TRBV6-5,-,TGTGCCAGCAGACACGACAGGGGCCCTAACTATGGCTACACCTTC,CASRHDRGPNYGYTF
-,15,TRBJ2-1,TRBV25-1,few,TGTGCCAGCAGTGAATTCGGGAACTCCTACAATGAGCAGTTCTTC,CASSEFGNSYNEQFF
-,16,TRBJ1-5,TRBV5-5,once,TGTGCCAGCAGCCCATGGGCCGGGGGAGTGGGTCAGCCCCAGCATTTT,CASSPWAGGVGQPQHF
TRBD1,16,TRBJ1-5,TRBV4-2,few,TGTGCCAGCAGCCAACCCGGACAGGGGGCGGTTCAGCCCCAGCATTTT,CASSQPGQGAVQPQHF
TRBD1,15,TRBJ1-4,TRBV27,few,TGTGCCAGCAGTTTATCCGGGACAGGGCTAGTGAAACTGTTTTTT,CASSLSGTGLVKLFF
TRBD1,15,TRBJ1-1,TRBV6-1,-,TGTGCCAGCAGTGAAGACAGGGGGATGAACACTGAAGCTTTCTTT,CASSEDRGMNTEAFF
-,14,TRBJ1-6,TRBV6-5,few,TGTGCCAGCAGTCGGAAAGGCTATAATTCACCCCTCCACTTT,CASSRKGYNSPLHF
-,14,TRBJ1-4,TRBV7-6,-,TGTGCCAGCAGCCAAAACAGGGTTAATGAAAAACTGTTTTTT,CASSQNRVNEKLFF
-,14,TRBJ1-6,TRBV4-1,-,TGCGCCAGCAGCCGAGGGTTCTATAATTCACCCCTCCACTTT,CASSRGFYNSPLHF
-,14,TRBJ2-2,TRBV6-5,few,TGTGCCAGCAGTTACTCATCGCCCACCGGGGAGCTGTTTTTT,CASSYSSPTGELFF
-,14,TRBJ1-1,TRBV5-3,-,TGTGCCAGCAGCTTGGGGGACCGGAGCACTGAAGCTTTCTTT,CASSLGDRSTEAFF
-,15,TRBJ2-1,TRBV27,-,TGTGCCAGCAGGCTGTCCCGCCCCGGGTACAATGAGCAGTTCTTC,CASRLSRPGYNEQFF
TRBD1,15,TRBJ2-2,TRBV6-1,-,TGTGCCAGCAGTGAACACAGGGGCAACACCGGGGAGCTGTTTTTT,CASSEHRGNTGELFF
-,13,TRBJ1-1,TRBV7-2,many,TGTGCCAGCAGCTTATACAGGTACACTGAAGCTTTCTTT,CASSLYRYTEAFF
TRBD1,15,TRBJ1-1,TRBV7-2,many,TGTGCCAGCAGCTTAAACAGGGGGCTGAACACTGAAGCTTTCTTT,CASSLNRGLNTEAFF
-,15,TRBJ1-1,TRBV7-9,-,TGTGCCAGCAGCTTAGGCAGGGGCCACAACACTGAAGCTTTCTTT,CASSLGRGHNTEAFF
-,13,TRBJ2-2,TRBV28,few,TGTGCCAGCAGTTCTCAGGGGAACGGGGAGCTGTTTTTT,CASSSQGNGELFF
TRBD1,15,TRBJ2-5,TRBV7-2,-,TGTGCCAGCAGCTTACGAGGGGGCAGTGGGGAGACCCAGTACTTC,CASSLRGGSGETQYF
TRBD2,18,TRBJ2-3,TRBV7-9,few,TGTGCCAGCAGCCCTGCTAGCGGGTACTTCATAAGCACAGATACGCAGTATTTT,CASSPASGYFISTDTQYF
-,16,TRBJ2-7,TRBV19,-,TGTGCCAGTAGTCCCCAGACGAGGTTTCCCTACTACGAGCAGTACTTC,CASSPQTRFPYYEQYF
-,14,TRBJ1-1,TRBV11-3,many,TGTGCCAGCAGCTTCCGGGGATCGAACACTGAAGCTTTCTTT,CASSFRGSNTEAFF
TRBD2,14,TRBJ2-5,TRBV6-6,-,TGTGCCAGCAGTTACACCAGCGGGGAGAAGACCCAGTACTTC,CASSYTSGEKTQYF
TRBD1,13,TRBJ1-5,TRBV24-1,few,TGTGCCACCACCAGACAGGGTGATCAGCCCCAGCATTTT,CATTRQGDQPQHF